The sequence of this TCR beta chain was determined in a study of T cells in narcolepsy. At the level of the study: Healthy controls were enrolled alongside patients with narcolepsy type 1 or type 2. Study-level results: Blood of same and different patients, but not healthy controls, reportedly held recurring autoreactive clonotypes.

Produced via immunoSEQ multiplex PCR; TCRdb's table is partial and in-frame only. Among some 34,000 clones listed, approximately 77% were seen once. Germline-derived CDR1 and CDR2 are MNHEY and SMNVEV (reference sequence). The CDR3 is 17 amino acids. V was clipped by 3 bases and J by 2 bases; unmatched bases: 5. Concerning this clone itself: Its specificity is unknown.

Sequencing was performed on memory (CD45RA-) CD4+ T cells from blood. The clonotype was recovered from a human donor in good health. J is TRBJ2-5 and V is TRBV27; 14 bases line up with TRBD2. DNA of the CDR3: TGTGCCAGCAGTTTTAGGACTAGCGGGGGGAGGCAAGAGACCCAGTACTTC. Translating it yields CASSFRTSGGRQETQYF.